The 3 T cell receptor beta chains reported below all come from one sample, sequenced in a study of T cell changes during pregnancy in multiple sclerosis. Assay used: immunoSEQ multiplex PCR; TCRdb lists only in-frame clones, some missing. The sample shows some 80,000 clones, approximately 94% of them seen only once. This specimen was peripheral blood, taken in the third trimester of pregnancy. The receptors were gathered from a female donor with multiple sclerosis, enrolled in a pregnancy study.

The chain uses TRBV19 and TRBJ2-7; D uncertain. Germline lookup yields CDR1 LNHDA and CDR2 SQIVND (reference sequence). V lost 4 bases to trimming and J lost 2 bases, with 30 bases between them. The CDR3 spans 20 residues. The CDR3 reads CASSTTAGASPVQNTYEQYF. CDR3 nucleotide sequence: TGTGCCAGTAGTACAACAGCAGGCGCCTCCCCAGTACAGAATACCTACGAGCAGTACTTC.

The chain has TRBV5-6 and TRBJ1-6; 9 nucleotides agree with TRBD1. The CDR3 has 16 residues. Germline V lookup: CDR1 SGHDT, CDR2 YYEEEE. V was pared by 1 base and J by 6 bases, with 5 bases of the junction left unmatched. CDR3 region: CASSLIRGQGNSPLHF. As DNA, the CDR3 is TGTGCCAGCAGCTTGATACGGGGACAGGGTAATTCACCCCTCCACTTT.

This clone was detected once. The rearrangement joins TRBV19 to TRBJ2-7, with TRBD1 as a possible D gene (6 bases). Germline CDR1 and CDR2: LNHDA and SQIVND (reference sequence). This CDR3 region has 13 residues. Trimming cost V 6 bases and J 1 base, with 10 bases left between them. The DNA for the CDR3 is TGTGCCAGTAGCACGGGACATTCCTACGAGCAGTACTTC. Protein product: CASSTGHSYEQYF.